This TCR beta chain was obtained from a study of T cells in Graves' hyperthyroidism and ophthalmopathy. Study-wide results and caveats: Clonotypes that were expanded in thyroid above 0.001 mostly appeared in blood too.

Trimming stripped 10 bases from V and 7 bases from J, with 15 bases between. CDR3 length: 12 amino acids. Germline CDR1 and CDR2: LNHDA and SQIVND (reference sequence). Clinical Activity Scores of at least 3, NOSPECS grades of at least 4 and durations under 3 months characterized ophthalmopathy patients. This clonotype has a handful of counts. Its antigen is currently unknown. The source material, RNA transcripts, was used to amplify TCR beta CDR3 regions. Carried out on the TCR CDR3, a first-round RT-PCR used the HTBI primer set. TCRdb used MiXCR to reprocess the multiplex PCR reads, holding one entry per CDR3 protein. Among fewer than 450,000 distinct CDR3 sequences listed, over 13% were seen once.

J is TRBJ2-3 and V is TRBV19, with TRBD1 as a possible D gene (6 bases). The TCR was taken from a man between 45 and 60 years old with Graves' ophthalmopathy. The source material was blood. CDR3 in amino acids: CATKGDRHTQYF. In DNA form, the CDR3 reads TGTGCCACTAAGGGGGACCGCCATACGCAGTATTTT.